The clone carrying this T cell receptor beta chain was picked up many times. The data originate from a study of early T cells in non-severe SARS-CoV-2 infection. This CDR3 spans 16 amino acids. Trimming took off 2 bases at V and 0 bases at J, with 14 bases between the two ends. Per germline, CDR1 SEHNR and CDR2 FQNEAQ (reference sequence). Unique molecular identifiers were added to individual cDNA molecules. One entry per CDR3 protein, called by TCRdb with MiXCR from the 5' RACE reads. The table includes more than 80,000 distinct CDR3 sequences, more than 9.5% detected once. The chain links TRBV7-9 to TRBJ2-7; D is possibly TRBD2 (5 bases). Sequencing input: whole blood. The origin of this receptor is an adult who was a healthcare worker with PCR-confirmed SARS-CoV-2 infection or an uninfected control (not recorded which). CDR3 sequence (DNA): TGTGCCAGCAGCTTAATGGGCGGGTTGAGCTCCTACGAGCAGTACTTC. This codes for CASSLMGGLSSYEQYF.